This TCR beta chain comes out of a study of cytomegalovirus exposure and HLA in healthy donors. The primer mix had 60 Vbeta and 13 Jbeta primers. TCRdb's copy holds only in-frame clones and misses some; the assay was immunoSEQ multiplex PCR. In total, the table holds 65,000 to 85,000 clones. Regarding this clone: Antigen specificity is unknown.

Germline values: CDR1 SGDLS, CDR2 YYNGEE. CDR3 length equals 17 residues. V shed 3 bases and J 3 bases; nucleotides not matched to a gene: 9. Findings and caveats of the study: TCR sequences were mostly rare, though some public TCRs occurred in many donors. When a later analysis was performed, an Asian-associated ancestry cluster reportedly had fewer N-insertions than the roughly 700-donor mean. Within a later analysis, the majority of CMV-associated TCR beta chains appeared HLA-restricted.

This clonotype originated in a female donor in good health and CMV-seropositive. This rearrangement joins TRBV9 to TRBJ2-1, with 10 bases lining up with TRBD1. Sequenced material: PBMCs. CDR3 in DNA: TGTGCCAGCAGCGCCCCTCCCGGGACAGGGGACTACAATGAGCAGTTCTTC. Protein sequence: CASSAPPGTGDYNEQFF.